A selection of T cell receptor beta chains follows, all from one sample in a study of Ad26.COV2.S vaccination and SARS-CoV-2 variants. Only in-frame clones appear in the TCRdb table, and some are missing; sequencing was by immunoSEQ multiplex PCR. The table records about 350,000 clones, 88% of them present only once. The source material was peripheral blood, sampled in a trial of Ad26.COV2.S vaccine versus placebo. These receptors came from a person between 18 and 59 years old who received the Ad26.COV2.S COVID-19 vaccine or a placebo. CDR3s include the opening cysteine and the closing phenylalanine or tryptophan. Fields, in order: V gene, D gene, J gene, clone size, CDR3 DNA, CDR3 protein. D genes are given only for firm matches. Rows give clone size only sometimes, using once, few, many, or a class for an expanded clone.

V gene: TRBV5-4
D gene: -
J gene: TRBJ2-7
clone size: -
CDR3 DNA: TGTGCCAGCAGCCGGCAAGGGGTGTCGGGCGAGCAGTACTTC
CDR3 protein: CASSRQGVSGEQYF

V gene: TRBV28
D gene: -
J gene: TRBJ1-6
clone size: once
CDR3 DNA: TGTGCCAGCAGTTTAGAGGCAGGAATTTATAATTCACCCCTCCACTTT
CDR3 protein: CASSLEAGIYNSPLHF

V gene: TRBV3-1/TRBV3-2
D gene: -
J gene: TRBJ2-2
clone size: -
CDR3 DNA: TGTGCCAGCAGCCAAGGGGAAATTAGGACCGGGGAGCTGTTTTTT
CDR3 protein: CASSQGEIRTGELFF

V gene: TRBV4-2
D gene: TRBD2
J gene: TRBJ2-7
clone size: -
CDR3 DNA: TGTGCCAGCAGCCACCCCTCAACGGCGGGAGAGGTCTTAGCGGGCTACGAGCAGTACTTC
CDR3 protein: CASSHPSTAGEVLAGYEQYF

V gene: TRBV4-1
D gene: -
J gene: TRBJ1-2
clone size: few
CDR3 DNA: TGCGCCAGCAGCTTACAGGGAGACTATGGCTACACCTTC
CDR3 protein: CASSLQGDYGYTF

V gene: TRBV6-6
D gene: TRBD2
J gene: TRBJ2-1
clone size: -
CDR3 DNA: TGTGCCAGCAGCCCCGGGACTAGCGGGAGTACTGAGCAGTTCTTC
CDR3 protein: CASSPGTSGSTEQFF

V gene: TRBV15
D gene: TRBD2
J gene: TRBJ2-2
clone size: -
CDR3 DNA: TGTGCCACCAGCAGGTTTAGCGGGGGCACCGGGGAGCTGTTTTTT
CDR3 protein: CATSRFSGGTGELFF

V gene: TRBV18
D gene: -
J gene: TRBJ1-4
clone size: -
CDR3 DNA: TGTGCCAGCTCACCAATCACTCTGGACCGCGAACCTGAAACTAATGAAAAACTGTTTTTT
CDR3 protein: CASSPITLDREPETNEKLFF

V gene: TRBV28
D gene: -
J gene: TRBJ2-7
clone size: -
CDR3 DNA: TGTGCCAGCAGTTCTACCTTTGACGTTTACGAGCAGTACTTC
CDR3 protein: CASSSTFDVYEQYF

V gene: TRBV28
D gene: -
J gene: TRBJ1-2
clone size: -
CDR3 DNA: TGTGCCACCCTCACTTTGGGATCCAGGGGCTATGGCTACACCTTC
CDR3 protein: CATLTLGSRGYGYTF

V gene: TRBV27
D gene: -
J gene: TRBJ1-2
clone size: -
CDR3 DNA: TGTGCCAGCAGTTTATCGCGGGGGGCCTATGGCTACACCTTC
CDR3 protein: CASSLSRGAYGYTF

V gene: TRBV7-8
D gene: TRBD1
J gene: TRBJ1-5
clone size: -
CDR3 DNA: TGTGCCAGCAGCACCAATACAGGGGATCAGCCCCAGCATTTT
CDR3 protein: CASSTNTGDQPQHF

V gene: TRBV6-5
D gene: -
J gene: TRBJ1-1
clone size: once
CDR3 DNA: TGTGCCAGCAGTTATGCTATGAACACTGAAGCTTTCTTT
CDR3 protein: CASSYAMNTEAFF

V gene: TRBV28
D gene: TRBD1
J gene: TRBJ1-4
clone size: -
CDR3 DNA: TGTGCCAGCAGTGGTCGGACAGGCCCAACTAATGAAAAACTGTTTTTT
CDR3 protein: CASSGRTGPTNEKLFF

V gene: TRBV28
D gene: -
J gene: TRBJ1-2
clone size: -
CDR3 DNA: TGTGCCAGCAGGATAGGTCGGGGCTACACCTTC
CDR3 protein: CASRIGRGYTF

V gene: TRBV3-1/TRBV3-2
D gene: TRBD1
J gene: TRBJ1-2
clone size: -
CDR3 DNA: TGTGCCAGCAGCCAGCGACAGGGCCCATATGGCTACACCTTC
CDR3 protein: CASSQRQGPYGYTF

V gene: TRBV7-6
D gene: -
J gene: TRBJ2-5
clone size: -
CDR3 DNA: TGTGCCAGCAGCTTAGCGCTAAGACAACAAGAGACCCAGTACTTC
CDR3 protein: CASSLALRQQETQYF

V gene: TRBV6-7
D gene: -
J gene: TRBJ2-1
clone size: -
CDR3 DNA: TGTGCCAGCAGTAACAGGGTTCCGTACAATGAGCAGTTCTTC
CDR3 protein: CASSNRVPYNEQFF

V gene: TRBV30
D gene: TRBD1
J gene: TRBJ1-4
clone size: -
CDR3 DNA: TGTGCCTGGAGTGTACCCACAGGGGGTTCTAATGAAAAACTGTTTTTT
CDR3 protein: CAWSVPTGGSNEKLFF

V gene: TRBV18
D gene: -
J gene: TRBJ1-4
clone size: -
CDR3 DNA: TGTGCCAGCTCACCACAATGGCAGGCGGCTCCAACTAATGAAAAACTGTTTTTT
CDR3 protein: CASSPQWQAAPTNEKLFF

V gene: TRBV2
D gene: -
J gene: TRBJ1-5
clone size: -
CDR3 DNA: TGTGCCAGCATGAACCGGGCAGATAGCAATCAGCCCCAGCATTTT
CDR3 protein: CASMNRADSNQPQHF

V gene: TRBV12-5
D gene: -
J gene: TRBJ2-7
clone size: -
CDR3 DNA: TGTGCTAGTGGCCCGGAGGTCTACGAGCAGTACTTC
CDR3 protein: CASGPEVYEQYF

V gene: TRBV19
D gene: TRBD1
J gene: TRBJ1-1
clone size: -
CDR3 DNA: TGTGCCAGTGGACCCGGGACAGGGGGACGGAACACTGAAGCTTTCTTT
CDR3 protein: CASGPGTGGRNTEAFF

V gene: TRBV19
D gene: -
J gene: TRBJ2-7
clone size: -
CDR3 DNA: TGTGCCAGTAGTTACGGCGTAACCTACGAGCAGTACTTC
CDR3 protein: CASSYGVTYEQYF

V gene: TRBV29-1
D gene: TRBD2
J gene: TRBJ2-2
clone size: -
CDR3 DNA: TGCAGCGTTGCACTAGCGGGGGGCAAGGGCGGGGAGCTGTTTTTT
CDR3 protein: CSVALAGGKGGELFF

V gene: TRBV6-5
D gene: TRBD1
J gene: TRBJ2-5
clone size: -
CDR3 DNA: TGTGCCAGCAGTTATGTTATGGGACAGGGGTTGGAGACCCAGTACTTC
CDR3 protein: CASSYVMGQGLETQYF

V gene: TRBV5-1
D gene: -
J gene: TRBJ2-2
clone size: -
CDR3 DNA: TGCGCCAGCAGCTTTGGCGGGGTGAAGGCCGGGGAGCTGTTTTTT
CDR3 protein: CASSFGGVKAGELFF

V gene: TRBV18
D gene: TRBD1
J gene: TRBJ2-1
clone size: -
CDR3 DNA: TGTGCCAGCTCACCAATATCACAGGGGGCGGGGTCCAATGAGCAGTTCTTC
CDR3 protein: CASSPISQGAGSNEQFF

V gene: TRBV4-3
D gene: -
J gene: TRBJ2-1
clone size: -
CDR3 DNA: TGCGCCAGCAGCCAAGAGGACAGTGGGGACAATGAGCAGTTCTTC
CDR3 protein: CASSQEDSGDNEQFF

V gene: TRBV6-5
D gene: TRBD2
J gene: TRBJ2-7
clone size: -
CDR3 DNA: TGTGCCAGCAGTTACATTTTAACTAGCGGCGAGCAGTACTTC
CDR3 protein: CASSYILTSGEQYF

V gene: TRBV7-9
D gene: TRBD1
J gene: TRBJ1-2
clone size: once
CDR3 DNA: TGTGCCAGCAGCCGGACCGGGACAGGGATCTATGGCTACACCTTC
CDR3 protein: CASSRTGTGIYGYTF

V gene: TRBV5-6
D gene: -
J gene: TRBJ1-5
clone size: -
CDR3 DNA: TGTGCCAGCAGCCGACTTCAGGGTCCTAGCAATCAGCCCCAGCATTTT
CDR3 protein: CASSRLQGPSNQPQHF

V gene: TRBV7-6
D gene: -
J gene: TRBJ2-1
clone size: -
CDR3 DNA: TGTGCCAGCAGCCCAGGGACCGGAGGTGAGCAGTTCTTC
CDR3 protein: CASSPGTGGEQFF

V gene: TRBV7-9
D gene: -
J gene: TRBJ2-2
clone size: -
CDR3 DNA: TGTGCCAGCAGCTTTTATAAGGGGGTGAACACCGGGGAGCTGTTTTTT
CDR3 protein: CASSFYKGVNTGELFF

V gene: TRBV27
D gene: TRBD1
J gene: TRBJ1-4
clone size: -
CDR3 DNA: TGTGCCAGCAGTTCTCCCGCGGACAGGGTTGAGAATGAAAAACTGTTTTTT
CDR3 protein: CASSSPADRVENEKLFF

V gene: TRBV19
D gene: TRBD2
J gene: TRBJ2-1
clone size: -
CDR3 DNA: TGTGCCAGTAGTCCAACTAGCGGGAGGGCCAGTGAGCAGTTCTTC
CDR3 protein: CASSPTSGRASEQFF

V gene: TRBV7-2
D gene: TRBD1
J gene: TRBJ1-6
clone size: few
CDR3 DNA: TGTGCCAGCAGCAAAAGACAGGGCGAAGATTCACCCCTCCACTTT
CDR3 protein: CASSKRQGEDSPLHF

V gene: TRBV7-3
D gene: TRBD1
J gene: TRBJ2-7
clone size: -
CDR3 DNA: TGTGCCAGCAGCGAGGGGCGGAGCCCGGCGAGGGACAGGAGCTCCTACGAGCAGTACTTC
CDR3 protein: CASSEGRSPARDRSSYEQYF

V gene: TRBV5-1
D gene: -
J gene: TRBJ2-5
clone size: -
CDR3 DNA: TGCGCCAGCAGCTTGGGCAGGTACCAAGAGACCCAGTACTTC
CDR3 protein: CASSLGRYQETQYF

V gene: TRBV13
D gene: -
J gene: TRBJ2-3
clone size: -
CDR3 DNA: TGTGCCAGCAGCTTGAGGGCCACAGATACGCAGTATTTT
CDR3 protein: CASSLRATDTQYF

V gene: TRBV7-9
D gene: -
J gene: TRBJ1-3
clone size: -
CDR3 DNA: TGTGCCAGCAGCTTAGACACCTCTGGAAACACCATATATTTT
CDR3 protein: CASSLDTSGNTIYF

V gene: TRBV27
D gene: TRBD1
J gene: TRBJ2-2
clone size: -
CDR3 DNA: TGTGCCAGCAGTTACGGGACAGGAGTCACCGGGGAGCTGTTTTTT
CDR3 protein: CASSYGTGVTGELFF

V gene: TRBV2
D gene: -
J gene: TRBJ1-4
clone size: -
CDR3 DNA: TGTGCCAGCACCCAAGGAATTAATGAAAAACTGTTTTTT
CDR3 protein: CASTQGINEKLFF

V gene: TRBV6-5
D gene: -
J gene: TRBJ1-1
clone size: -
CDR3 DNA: TGTGCCAGCAGTCGAGCCGACGGTGTGAACACTGAAGCTTTCTTT
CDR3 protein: CASSRADGVNTEAFF

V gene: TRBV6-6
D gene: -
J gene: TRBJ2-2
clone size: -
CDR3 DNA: TGTGCCAGCAGTTACCGGCAGAACACCGGGGAGCTGTTTTTT
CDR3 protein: CASSYRQNTGELFF

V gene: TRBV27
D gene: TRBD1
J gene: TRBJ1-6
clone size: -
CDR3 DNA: TGTGCCAGCAGTTTAGATCGACAGGGAAGGGAACCCCTCCACTTT
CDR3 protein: CASSLDRQGREPLHF

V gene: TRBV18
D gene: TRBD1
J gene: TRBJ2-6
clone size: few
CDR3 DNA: TGTGCCAGCTCACCGGACAGGGCTGGGGCCAACGTCCTGACTTTC
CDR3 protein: CASSPDRAGANVLTF

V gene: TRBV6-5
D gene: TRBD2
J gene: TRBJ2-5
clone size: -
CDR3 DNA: TGTGCCAGCAGTTATGGGGGGGGTGTGGAGACCCAGTACTTC
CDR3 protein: CASSYGGGVETQYF

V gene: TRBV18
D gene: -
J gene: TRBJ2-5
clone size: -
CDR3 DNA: TGTGCCAGCTCATACTCTCAGGGAGCCCAAGAGACCCAGTACTTC
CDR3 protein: CASSYSQGAQETQYF

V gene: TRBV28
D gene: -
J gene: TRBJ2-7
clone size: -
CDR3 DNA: TGTGCCAGCAGTTCGGCGGCAGGGGATACCTACGAGCAGTACTTC
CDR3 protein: CASSSAAGDTYEQYF

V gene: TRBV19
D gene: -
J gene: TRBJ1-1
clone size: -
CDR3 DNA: TGTGCCAGTAGTATCTGGGGCACTGAAGCTTTCTTT
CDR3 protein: CASSIWGTEAFF

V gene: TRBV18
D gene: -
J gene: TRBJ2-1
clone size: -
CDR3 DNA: TGTGCCAGCTCACCCCCGCAAGCCATCTCCTACAATGAGCAGTTCTTC
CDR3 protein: CASSPPQAISYNEQFF

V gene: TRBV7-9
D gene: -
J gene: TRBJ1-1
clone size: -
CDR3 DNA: TGTGCCAGCAGCTCCGACAGCTTGTACACTGAAGCTTTCTTT
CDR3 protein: CASSSDSLYTEAFF